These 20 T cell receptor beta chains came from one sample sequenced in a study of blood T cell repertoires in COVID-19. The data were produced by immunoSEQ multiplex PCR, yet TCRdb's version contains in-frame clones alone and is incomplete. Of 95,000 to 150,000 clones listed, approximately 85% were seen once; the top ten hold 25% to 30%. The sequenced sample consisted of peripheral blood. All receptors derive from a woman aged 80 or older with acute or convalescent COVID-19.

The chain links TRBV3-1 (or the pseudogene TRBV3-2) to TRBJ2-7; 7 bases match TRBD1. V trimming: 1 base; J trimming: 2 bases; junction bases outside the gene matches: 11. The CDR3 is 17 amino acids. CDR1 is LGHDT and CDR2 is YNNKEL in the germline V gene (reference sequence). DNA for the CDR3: TGTGCCAGCAGCCAAGGTTTTTCCGGGACAGTGACCTACGAGCAGTACTTC. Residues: CASSQGFSGTVTYEQYF.

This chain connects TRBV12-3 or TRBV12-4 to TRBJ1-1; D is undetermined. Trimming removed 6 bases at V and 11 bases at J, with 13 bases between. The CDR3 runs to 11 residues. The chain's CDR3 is CASSRTGVAFF. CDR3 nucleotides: TGTGCCAGCAGCCGAACCGGGGTTGCTTTCTTT.

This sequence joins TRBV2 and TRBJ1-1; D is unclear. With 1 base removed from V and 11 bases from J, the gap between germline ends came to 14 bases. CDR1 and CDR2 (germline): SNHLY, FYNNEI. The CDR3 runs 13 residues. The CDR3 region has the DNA TGTGCCAGCAGTGAAGGACCGAGAAGAGGGGCTTTCTTT. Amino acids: CASSEGPRRGAFF.

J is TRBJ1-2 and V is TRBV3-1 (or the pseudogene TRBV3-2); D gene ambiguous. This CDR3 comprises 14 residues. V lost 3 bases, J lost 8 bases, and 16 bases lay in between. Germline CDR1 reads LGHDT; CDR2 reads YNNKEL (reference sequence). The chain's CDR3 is CASSQGQNGGGYTF. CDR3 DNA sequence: TGTGCCAGCAGCCAGGGCCAGAACGGTGGAGGCTACACCTTC.

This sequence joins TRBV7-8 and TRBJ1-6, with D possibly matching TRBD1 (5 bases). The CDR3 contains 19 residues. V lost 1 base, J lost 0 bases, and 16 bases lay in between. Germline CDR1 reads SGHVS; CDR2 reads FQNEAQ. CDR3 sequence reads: CASSLGTLSSSSYNSPLHF. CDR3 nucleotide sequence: TGTGCCAGCAGCTTAGGGACACTCTCGTCAAGCTCCTATAATTCACCCCTCCACTTT.

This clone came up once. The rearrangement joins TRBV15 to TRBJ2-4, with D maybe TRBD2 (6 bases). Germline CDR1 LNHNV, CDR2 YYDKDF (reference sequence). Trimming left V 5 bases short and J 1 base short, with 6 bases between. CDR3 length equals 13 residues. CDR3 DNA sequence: TGTGCCACCAGCGGGGGGGCCAAAAACATTCAGTACTTC. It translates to CATSGGAKNIQYF.

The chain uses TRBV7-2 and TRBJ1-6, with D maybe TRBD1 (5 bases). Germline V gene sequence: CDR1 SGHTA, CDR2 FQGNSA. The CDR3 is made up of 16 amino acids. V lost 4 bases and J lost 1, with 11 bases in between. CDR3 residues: CASSSGVGSYNSPLHF. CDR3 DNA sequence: TGTGCCAGCAGCTCGGGGGTTGGGTCCTATAATTCACCCCTCCACTTT.

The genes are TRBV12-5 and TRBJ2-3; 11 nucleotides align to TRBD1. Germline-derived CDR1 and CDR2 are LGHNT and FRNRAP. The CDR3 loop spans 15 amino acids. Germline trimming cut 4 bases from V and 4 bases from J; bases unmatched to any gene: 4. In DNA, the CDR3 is TGTGCTAGTGGTTATGGACAGGGGGCAGCAGATACGCAGTATTTT. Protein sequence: CASGYGQGAADTQYF.

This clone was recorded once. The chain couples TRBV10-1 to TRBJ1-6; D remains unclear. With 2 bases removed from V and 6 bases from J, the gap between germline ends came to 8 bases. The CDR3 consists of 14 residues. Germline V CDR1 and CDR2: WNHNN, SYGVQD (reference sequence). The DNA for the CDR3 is TGCGCCAGCAGTGAGAATCTGTTTAATTCACCCCTCCACTTT. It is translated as CASSENLFNSPLHF.

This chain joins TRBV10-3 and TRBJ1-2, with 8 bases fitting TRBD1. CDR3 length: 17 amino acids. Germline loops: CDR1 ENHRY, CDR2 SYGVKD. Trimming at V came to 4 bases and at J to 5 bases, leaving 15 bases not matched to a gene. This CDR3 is CAISVRTGMQDRYGYTF. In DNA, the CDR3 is TGTGCCATCAGTGTACGGACAGGGATGCAGGATCGTTATGGCTACACCTTC.

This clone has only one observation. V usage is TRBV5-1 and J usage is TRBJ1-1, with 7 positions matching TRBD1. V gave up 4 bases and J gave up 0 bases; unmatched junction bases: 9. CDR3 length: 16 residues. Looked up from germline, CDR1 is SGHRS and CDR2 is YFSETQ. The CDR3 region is CASSPGAGGMNTEAFF. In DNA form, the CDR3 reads TGCGCCAGCAGCCCGGGGGCAGGGGGGATGAACACTGAAGCTTTCTTT.

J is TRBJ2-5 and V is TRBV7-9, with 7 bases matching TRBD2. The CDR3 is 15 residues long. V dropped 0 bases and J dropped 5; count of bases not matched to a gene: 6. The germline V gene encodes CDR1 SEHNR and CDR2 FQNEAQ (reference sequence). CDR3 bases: TGTGCCAGCAGCTTAGCGTTGGTTAGCGGGGAGACCCAGTACTTC. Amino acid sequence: CASSLALVSGETQYF.

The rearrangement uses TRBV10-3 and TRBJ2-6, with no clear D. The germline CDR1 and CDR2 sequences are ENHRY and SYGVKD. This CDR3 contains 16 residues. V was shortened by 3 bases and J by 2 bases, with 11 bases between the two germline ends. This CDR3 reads CAISEEHAAGANVLTF. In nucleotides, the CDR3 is TGTGCCATCAGTGAAGAACACGCTGCTGGGGCCAACGTCCTGACTTTC.

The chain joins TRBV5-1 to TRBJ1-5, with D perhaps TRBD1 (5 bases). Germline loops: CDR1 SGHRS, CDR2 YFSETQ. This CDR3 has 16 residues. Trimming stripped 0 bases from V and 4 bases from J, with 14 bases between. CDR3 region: CASSLGQGGRNQPQHF. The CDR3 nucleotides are TGCGCCAGCAGCTTGGGGCAGGGAGGGAGGAATCAGCCCCAGCATTTT.

CDR3 coding DNA: TGCGCCAGCAGCGACCCAGGAACCTCTGGAAACACCATATATTTT. Translated: CASSDPGTSGNTIYF. This chain uses TRBV5-1 with TRBJ1-3, with unresolved D. CDR3 length: 15 amino acids. V was trimmed by 4 bases and J by 0 bases, leaving 11 bases between them. Germline V gene sequence: CDR1 SGHRS, CDR2 YFSETQ.

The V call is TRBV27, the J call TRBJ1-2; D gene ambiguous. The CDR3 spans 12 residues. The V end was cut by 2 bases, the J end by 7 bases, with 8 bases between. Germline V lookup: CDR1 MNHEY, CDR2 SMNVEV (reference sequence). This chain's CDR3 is CASSLAGGGYTF. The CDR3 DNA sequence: TGTGCCAGCAGTTTAGCCGGTGGTGGCTACACCTTC.

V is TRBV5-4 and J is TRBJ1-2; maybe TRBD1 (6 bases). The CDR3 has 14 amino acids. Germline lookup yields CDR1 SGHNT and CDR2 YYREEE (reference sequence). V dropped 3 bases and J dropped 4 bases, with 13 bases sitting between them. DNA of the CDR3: TGTGCCAGCAGCTCTCCCGGGACACCCTATGGCTACACCTTC. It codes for CASSSPGTPYGYTF.

The CDR3 here is CASSQENSFYGYTF. CDR3 DNA sequence: TGTGCCAGCAGCCAAGAGAACAGCTTCTATGGCTACACCTTC. The V call is TRBV4-2, the J call TRBJ1-2; no clear D. Germline CDR1 and CDR2: LGHNA and YNFKEQ. This CDR3 is built from 14 residues. V was trimmed by 0 bases and J by 4 bases, leaving 9 bases between them.

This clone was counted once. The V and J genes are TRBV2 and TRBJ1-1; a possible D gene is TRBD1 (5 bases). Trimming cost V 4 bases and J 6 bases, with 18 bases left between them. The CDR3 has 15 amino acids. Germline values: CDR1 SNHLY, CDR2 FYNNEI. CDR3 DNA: TGTGCCAGCAGTGTCGGCAGGGCCGATTTCGCTGAAGCTTTCTTT. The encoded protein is CASSVGRADFAEAFF. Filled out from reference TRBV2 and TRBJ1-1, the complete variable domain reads EPEVTQTPSHQVTQMGQEVILRCVPISNHLYFYWYRQILGQKVEFLVSFYNNEISEKSEIFDDQFSVERPDGSNFTLKIRSTKLEDSAMYFCASSVGRADFAEAFFGQGTRLTVV.

The CDR3 nucleotides read TGTGCCAGCAGCTTGGCCGGGACAGGGGGTTTTCGGGGCTACACCTTC. Amino acids: CASSLAGTGGFRGYTF. The V gene is TRBV5-4, the J gene TRBJ1-2, with 11 positions matching TRBD1. Trimming cost V 0 bases and J 8 bases; bases outside gene matches: 9. Germline loops: CDR1 SGHNT, CDR2 YYREEE (reference sequence). The CDR3 spans 16 residues. Variable domain in full (rest from reference TRBV5-4 and TRBJ1-2): ETGVTQSPTHLIKTRGQQVTLRCSSQSGHNTVSWYQQALGQGPQFIFQYYREEENGRGNFPPRFSGLQFPNYSSELNVNALELDDSALYLCASSLAGTGGFRGYTFGSGTRLTVV.